This T cell receptor beta chain emerged from a study of regulatory T cells in long-lasting Graves disease. Construction of TCR beta libraries relied on iRepertoire HTBI primers and on Arm-PCR targeting CDR3 regions. TCRdb passed the multiplex PCR reads through MiXCR, listing each CDR3 protein once. This sample has roughly 420,000 distinct CDR3 sequences, with 12% to 15% found just once. Study-wide points: Favored usage of TRBV28, TRBJ1-2 and TRBJ2-5 was recorded in persistent disease.

Trimming shortened V by 5 bases and J by 4 bases, and 17 bases separated the two germline ends. The V gene's germline CDR1 is MDHEN and CDR2 SYDVKM. This CDR3 has 15 residues. Comments on this clonotype: Its antigen remains unknown.

As to time point: newly diagnosed GD, antithyroid drugs for less than 3 months. PBMC RNA was the source of the TCR library. Patients came through an endocrinology department, and that department was in Xi'an, China. In addition, the sample was reused for a study of T cells in Graves' hyperthyroidism and ophthalmopathy. As that report states: Diagnosing involved the use of clinical symptoms, serum thyroxine and TRAb, thyroid ultrasound and orbital computed tomography. Most expanded thyroid clonotypes above 0.001 also appeared in blood.

This sample comprised peripheral blood mononuclear cells (PBMCs), obtained at new diagnosis, from a patient treated with antithyroid drugs. This receptor was identified in a woman aged 45-65 years with Graves disease. The chain links TRBV28 to TRBJ1-2, with D perhaps TRBD1 (6 bases). The CDR3 sequence: CASSVPGTGIYGYTF. The DNA for the CDR3 is TGTGCCAGCAGTGTTCCGGGAACAGGGATCTATGGCTACACCTTC.